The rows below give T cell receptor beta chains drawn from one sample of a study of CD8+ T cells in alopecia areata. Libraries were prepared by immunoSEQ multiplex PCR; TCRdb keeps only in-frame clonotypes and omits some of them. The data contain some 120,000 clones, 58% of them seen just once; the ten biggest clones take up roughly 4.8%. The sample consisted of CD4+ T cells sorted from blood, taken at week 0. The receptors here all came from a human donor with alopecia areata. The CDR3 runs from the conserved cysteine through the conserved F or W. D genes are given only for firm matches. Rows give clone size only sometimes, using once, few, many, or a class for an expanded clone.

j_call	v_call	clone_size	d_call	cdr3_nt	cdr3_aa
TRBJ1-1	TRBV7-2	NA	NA	TGTGCCAGCAGCTGGGGGGTTAGCGTAGCTTTCTTT	CASSWGVSVAFF
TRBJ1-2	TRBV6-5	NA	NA	TGTGCCAGCAGAAACTCTGACAATCCCTATGGCTACACCTTC	CASRNSDNPYGYTF
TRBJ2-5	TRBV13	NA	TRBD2	TGTGCCAGCAGCCGTGGGGGGGCCCAGTACTTC	CASSRGGAQYF
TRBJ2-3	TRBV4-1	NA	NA	TGCGCCAGCAGCCACGGACCCTGGGCCGCAGATACGCAGTATTTT	CASSHGPWAADTQYF
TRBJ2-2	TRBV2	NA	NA	TGTGCCAGCAGCCTCCGCCGGGCAGACACCGGGGAGCTGTTTTTT	CASSLRRADTGELFF
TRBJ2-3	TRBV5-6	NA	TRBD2	TGTGCCAGCAGCGCCGGACTAGCGGGAGGGCTTAGCACAGATACGCAGTATTTT	CASSAGLAGGLSTDTQYF
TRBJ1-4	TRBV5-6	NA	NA	TGTGCCAGCAGCACCTACAAGGGGGCTAATGAAAAACTGTTTTTT	CASSTYKGANEKLFF
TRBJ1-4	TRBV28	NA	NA	TGTGCCAGCAGTTCAAATCTCGGGGAAAAACTGTTTTTT	CASSSNLGEKLFF
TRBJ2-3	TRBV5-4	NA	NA	TGTGCCAGCAGCTTGGACAGGGTGAGAACAGATACGCAGTATTTT	CASSLDRVRTDTQYF
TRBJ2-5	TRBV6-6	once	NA	TGTGCCAGCAGTTATTCAAGGACGCCCTCCGAGACCCAGTACTTC	CASSYSRTPSETQYF
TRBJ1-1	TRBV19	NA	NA	TGTGCCAGTAGTAAGTCAGGGGCAAGTGAAGCTTTCTTT	CASSKSGASEAFF
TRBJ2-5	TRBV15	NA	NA	TGTGCCACCAGCAGAGTTGGTGGCAGCTCTTCTCAAGAGACCCAGTACTTC	CATSRVGGSSSQETQYF
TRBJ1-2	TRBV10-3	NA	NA	TGTGCCATCAGTGGCTCTGTGGGGCTCGACTATGGCTACACCTTC	CAISGSVGLDYGYTF
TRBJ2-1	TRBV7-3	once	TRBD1	TGTGCCAGCAGCCCGGACAGGGGCACCTACAATGAGCAGTTCTTC	CASSPDRGTYNEQFF
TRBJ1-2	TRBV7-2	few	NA	TGTGCCAGCAGCTTAGCTCGGGGGACGGCCTATGGCTACACCTTC	CASSLARGTAYGYTF
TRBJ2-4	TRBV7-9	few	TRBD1	TGTGCCAGCAGCTCGACCGGGACAGGGCCGTGGCAGGCCAAAAACATTCAGTACTTC	CASSSTGTGPWQAKNIQYF
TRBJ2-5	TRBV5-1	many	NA	TGCGCCAGCAGCCGCGGGGAAACCCAGTACTTC	CASSRGETQYF
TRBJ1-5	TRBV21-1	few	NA	TGTGCCAGCAGCAAAGGGGGGCGCGGTCAGCCCCAGCATTTT	CASSKGGRGQPQHF
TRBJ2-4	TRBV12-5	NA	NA	TGTGCTAGTGGTTTGGTAAAGACAGGCGAAACGGGACGAAACATTCAGTACTTC	CASGLVKTGETGRNIQYF
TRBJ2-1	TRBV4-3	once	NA	TGCGCCAGCAGCCATATGGGGGGCCGGGATTCGGGTGAGCAGTTCTTC	CASSHMGGRDSGEQFF
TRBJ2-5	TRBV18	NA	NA	TGTGCCAGCTCACTCCCAAGATCGACAGGCGGGGGAGTGACCCAGTACTTC	CASSLPRSTGGGVTQYF
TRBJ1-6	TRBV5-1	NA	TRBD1	TGCGCCAGCAGCTTGGAAGACAGGGAGTCACCCCTCCACTTT	CASSLEDRESPLHF
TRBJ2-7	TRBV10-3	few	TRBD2	TGTGCCATCAGCCTAGCGGGAGCCAACGAGCAGTACTTC	CAISLAGANEQYF
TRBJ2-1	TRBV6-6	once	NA	TGTGCCAGCAGACAACCCCAGGGATACAATGAGCAGTTCTTC	CASRQPQGYNEQFF
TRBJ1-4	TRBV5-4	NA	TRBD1	TGTGCCAGCAGCTTGACAGGGGGCGAACTCGGTGAAAAACTGTTTTTT	CASSLTGGELGEKLFF
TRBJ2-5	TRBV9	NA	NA	TGTGCCAGCAGCGTAGGAGTGGGTTTGGGGACACTCCAAGAGACCCAGTACTTC	CASSVGVGLGTLQETQYF
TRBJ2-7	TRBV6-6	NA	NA	TGTGCCAGCAGTTACTCGTTCGAGCAGTACTTC	CASSYSFEQYF
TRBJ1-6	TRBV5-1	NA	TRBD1	TGCGCCAGCAGCCCCGCGGACAGGGTTAATTCACCCCTCCACTTT	CASSPADRVNSPLHF
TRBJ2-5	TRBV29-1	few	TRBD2	TGCAGCGTTAGGACTAGCGGGTTTCCCCAAGAGACCCAGTACTTC	CSVRTSGFPQETQYF
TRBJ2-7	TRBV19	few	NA	TGTGCCAGTATGTCCGATGGCAGACAGTACTTC	CASMSDGRQYF
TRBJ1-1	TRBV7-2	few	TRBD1	TGTGCCAGCAGCCAACGGCGGACAGGCACTGAAGCTTTCTTT	CASSQRRTGTEAFF